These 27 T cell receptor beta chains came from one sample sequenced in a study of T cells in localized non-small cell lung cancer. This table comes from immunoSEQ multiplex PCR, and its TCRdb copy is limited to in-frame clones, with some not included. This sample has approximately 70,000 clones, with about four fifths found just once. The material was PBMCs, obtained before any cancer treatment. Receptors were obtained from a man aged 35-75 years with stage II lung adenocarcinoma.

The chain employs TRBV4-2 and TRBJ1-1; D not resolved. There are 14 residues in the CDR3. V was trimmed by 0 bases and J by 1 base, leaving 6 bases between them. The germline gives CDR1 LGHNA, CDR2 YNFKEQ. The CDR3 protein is CASSQDRGNTEAFF. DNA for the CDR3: TGTGCCAGCAGCCAAGATCGCGGGAACACTGAAGCTTTCTTT.

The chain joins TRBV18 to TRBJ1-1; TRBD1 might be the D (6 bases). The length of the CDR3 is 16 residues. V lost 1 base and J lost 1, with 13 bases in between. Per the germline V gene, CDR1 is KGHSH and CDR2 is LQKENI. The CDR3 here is CASSPQGQGRNTEAFF. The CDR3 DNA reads TGTGCCAGCTCACCACAGGGGCAGGGGAGGAACACTGAAGCTTTCTTT.

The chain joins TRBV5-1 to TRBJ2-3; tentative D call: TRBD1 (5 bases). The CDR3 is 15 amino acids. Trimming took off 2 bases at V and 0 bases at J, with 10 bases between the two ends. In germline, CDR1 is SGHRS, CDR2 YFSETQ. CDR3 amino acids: CASSFKGSSTDTQYF. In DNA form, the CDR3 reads TGCGCCAGCAGCTTCAAGGGGTCCAGCACAGATACGCAGTATTTT.

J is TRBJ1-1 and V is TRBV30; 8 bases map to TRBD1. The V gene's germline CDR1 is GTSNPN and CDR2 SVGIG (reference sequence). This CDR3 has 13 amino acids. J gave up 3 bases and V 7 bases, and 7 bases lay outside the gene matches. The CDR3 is CASDRAVYTEAFF. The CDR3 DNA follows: TGTGCCTCGGACAGGGCTGTGTACACTGAAGCTTTCTTT. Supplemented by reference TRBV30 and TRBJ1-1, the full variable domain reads SQTIHQWPATLVQPVGSPLSLECTVEGTSNPNLYWYRQAAGRGLQLLFYSVGIGQISSEVPQNLSASRPQDRQFILSSKKLLLSDSGFYLCASDRAVYTEAFFGQGTRLTVV.

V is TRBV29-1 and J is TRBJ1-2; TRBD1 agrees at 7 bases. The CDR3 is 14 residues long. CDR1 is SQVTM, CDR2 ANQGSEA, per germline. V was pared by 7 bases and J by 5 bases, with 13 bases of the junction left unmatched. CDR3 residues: CSATPQGKGYGYTF. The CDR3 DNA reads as TGCAGCGCCACACCACAGGGGAAGGGGTATGGCTACACCTTC.

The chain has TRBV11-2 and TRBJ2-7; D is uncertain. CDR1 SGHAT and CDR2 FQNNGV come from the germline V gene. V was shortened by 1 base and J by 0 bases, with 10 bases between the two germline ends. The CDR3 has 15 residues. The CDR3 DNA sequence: TGTGCCAGCAGCTTAGGGGCAGGCCTCTCCTACGAGCAGTACTTC. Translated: CASSLGAGLSYEQYF.

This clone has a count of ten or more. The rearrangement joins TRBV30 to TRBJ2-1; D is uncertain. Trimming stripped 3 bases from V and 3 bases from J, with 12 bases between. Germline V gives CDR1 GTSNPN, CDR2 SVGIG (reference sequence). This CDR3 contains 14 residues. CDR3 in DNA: TGTGCCTGGAGCGCCGGCGAAAACTACAATGAGCAGTTCTTC. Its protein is CAWSAGENYNEQFF.

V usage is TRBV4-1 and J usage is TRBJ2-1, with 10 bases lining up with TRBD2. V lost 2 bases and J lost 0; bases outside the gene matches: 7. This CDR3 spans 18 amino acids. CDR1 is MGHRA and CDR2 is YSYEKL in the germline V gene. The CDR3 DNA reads TGCGCCAGCAGCCAAAAAGGACTAGCGGAGGACTCCTACAATGAGCAGTTCTTC. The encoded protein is CASSQKGLAEDSYNEQFF.

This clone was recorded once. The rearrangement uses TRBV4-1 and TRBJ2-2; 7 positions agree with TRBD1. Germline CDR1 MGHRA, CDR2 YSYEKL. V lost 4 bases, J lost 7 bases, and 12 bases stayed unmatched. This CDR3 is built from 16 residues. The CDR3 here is CASSPTLTGLSGELFF. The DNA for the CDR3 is TGCGCCAGCAGCCCGACTTTGACAGGGCTAAGCGGGGAGCTGTTTTTT.

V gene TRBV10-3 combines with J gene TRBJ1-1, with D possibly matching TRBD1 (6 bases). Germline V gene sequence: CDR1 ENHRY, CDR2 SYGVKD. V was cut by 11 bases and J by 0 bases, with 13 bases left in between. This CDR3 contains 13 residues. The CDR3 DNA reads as TGTGCCTCACGGAGGGGGATGAACACTGAAGCTTTCTTT. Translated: CASRRGMNTEAFF.

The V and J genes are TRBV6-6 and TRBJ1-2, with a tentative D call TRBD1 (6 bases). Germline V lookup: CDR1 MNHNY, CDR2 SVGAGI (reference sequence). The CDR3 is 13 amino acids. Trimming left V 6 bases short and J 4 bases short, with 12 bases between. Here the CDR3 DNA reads TGTGCCAGCAGAACACAGGGTTTCTATGGCTACACCTTC. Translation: CASRTQGFYGYTF.

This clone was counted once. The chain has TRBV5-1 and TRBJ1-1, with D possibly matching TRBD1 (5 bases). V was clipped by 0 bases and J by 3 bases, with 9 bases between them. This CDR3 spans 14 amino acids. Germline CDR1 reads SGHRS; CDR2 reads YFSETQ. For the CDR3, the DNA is TGCGCCAGCAGCTTGGAAGCGGGGCACACTGAAGCTTTCTTT. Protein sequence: CASSLEAGHTEAFF.

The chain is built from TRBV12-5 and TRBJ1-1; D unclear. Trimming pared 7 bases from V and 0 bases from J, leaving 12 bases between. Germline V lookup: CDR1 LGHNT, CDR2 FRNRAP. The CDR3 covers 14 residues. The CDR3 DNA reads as TGTGCTAGTGCCCCCGACCGGGTGAACACTGAAGCTTTCTTT. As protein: CASAPDRVNTEAFF.

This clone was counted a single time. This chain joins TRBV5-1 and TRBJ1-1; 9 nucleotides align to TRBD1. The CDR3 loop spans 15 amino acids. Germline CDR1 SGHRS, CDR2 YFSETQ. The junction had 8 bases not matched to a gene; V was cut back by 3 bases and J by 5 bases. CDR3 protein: CASSSLQGAQTEAFF. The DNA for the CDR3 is TGCGCCAGCAGCTCGTTACAGGGGGCGCAGACTGAAGCTTTCTTT.

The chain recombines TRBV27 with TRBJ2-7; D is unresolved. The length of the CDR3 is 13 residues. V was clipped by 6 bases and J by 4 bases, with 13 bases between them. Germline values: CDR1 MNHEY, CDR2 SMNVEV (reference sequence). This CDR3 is CASRAGHLYEQYF. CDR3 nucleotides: TGTGCCAGCAGAGCCGGGCACCTATACGAGCAGTACTTC.

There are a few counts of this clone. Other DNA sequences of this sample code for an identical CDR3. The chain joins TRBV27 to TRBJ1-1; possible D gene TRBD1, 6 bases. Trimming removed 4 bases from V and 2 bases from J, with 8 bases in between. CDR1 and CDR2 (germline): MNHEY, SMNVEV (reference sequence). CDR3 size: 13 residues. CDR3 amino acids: CASSYRENTEAFF. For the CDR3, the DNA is TGTGCCAGCAGTTACAGGGAAAACACTGAAGCTTTCTTT.

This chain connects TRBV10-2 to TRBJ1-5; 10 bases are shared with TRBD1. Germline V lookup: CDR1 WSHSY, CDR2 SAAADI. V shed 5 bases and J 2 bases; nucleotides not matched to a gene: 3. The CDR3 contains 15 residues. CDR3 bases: TGCGCCAGCAGTACCGGGACAGGGGGCAATCAGCCCCAGCATTTT. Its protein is CASSTGTGGNQPQHF.

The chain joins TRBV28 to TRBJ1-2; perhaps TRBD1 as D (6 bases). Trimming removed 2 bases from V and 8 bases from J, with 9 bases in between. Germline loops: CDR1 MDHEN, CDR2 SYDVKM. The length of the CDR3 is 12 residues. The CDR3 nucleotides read TGTGCCAGCAGTTTAGGGGGCTGGGGCTACACCTTC. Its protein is CASSLGGWGYTF.

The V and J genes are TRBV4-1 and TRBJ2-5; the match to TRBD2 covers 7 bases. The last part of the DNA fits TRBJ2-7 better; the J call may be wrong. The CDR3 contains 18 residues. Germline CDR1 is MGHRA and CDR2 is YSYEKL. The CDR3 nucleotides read TGCGCCAGCAGCCGGGAGGCGGGAGCGGCGGGAGTCCCCTACGAGCAGTACTTC. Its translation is CASSREAGAAGVPYEQYF.

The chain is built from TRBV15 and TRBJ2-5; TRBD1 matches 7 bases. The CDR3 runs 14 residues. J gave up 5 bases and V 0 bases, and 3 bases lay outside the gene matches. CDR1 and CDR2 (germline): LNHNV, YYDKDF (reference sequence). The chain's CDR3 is CATSRDQGDETQYF. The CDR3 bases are TGTGCCACCAGCAGAGATCAGGGGGACGAGACCCAGTACTTC.

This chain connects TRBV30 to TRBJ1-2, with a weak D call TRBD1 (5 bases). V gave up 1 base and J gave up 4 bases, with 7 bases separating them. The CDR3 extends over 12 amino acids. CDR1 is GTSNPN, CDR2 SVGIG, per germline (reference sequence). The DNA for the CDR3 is TGTGCCTGGAGTGGGGGGGGCTATGGCTACACCTTC. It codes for CAWSGGGYGYTF.

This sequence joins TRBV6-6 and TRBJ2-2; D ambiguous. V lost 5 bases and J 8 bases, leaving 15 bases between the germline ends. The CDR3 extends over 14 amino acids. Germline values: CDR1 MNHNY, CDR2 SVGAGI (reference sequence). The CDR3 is CASSTTTPVGELFF. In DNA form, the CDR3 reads TGTGCCAGCAGTACGACAACCCCGGTAGGGGAGCTGTTTTTT.

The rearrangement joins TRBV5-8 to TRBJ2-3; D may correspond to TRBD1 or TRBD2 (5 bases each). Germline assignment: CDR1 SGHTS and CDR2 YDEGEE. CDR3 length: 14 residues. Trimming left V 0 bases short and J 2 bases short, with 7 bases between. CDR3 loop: CASSLEGPTDTQYF. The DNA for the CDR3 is TGTGCCAGCAGCTTGGAGGGACCCACAGATACGCAGTATTTT. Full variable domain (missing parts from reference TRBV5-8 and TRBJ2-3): EAGVTQSPTHLIKTRGQQATLRCSPISGHTSVYWYQQALGLGLQFLLWYDEGEERNRGNFPPRFSGRQFPNYSSELNVNALELEDSALYLCASSLEGPTDTQYFGPGTRLTVL.

For the CDR3, the DNA is TGCGCCAGCAGCTTGAATAGTTTCGCGCAGGGCATTGGCTACACCTTC. Amino acids: CASSLNSFAQGIGYTF. The chain employs TRBV5-1 and TRBJ1-2; D may be TRBD1 (5 bases). Trimming took off 1 base at V and 7 bases at J, with 20 bases between the two ends. The CDR3 sequence is 16 residues long. Germline CDR1 SGHRS, CDR2 YFSETQ.

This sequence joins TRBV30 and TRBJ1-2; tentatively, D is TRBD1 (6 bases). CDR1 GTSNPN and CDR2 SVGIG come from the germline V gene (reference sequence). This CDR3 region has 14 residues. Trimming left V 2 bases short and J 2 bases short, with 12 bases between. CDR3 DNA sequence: TGTGCCTGGAGTCCCCTGACAGGAAACTATGGCTACACCTTC. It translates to CAWSPLTGNYGYTF.

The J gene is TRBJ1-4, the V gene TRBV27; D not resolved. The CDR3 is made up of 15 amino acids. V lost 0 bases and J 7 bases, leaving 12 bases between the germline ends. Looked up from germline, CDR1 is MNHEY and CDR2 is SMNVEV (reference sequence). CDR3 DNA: TGTGCCAGCAGTTTATCGTTAATGGGCGGTGAAAAACTGTTTTTT. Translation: CASSLSLMGGEKLFF.

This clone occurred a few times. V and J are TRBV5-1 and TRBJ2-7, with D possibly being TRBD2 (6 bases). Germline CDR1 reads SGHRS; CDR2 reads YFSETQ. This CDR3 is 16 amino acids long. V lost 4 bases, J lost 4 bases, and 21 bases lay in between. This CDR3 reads CASSLAEGPGGYEQYF. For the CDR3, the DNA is TGCGCCAGCAGCCTGGCGGAGGGTCCTGGCGGGTACGAGCAGTACTTC.